This T cell receptor beta chain was retrieved from a study of neurological immune-mediated disorders. Template-switch 5'RACE cDNA synthesis added a 10-nucleotide unique molecular identifier. In every sequencing run, more than 170 million TCR-beta sequences were generated from 15-18 subjects. TCRdb independently ran MiXCR on the 5' RACE reads; one entry per CDR3 protein. The data show about 43,000 distinct CDR3 sequences, approximately 12% seen once. The study, taken as a whole, reports: Patients with HTLV-1-associated myelopathy had the highest level of TCR clonal expansion, whereas patients with multiple sclerosis had the lowest level, falling beneath the level found in healthy controls. Private repertoires in all groups were suggested, as expanded clones shared no CDR3 amino acid sequences across subjects.

The table lists this clonotype with many counts. Antigen: not known. The CDR3 length is 14 residues. V lost 4 bases and J 8 bases, leaving 17 bases between the germline ends. Germline CDR1 LGHDT, CDR2 YNNKEL (reference sequence). The sample was PBMCs. V is TRBV3-1 and J is TRBJ1-2, with D tentatively TRBD1 (5 bases). This receptor was identified in a female donor in good health. The CDR3 DNA reads TGTGCCAGCAGCCTGCCCGGGCAGGGATACGGCTACACCTTC. Its translation: CASSLPGQGYGYTF.